Following are 2 T cell receptor beta chains from one sample sequenced in a study of blood T cell repertoires in COVID-19. Repertoires were generated with immunoSEQ multiplex PCR, while TCRdb's copy carries only in-frame clones and drops some. The table shows more than 300,000 clones, with 90% occurring only once. Sequenced input: PBMCs or T cells enriched from blood (not recorded which). These receptors originate from a woman aged 25 to 45 who had been exposed to COVID-19.

The rearrangement links TRBV10-3 to TRBJ1-1; TRBD1 matches 7 bases. The CDR3 has 16 residues. Germline assignment: CDR1 ENHRY and CDR2 SYGVKD. Germline trimming cut 5 bases from V and 3 bases from J; bases unmatched to any gene: 12. The CDR3 DNA is TGTGCCATCAGTTCCAGGGGGGAGTACAGGGACACTGAAGCTTTCTTT. It is translated as CAISSRGEYRDTEAFF.

The count of this clone is one. This sequence joins TRBV5-1 and TRBJ2-5; 8 nucleotides line up with TRBD1. The germline gives CDR1 SGHRS, CDR2 YFSETQ. The CDR3 spans 15 residues. V lost 0 bases, J lost 4 bases, and 5 bases stayed unmatched. The CDR3 DNA follows: TGCGCCAGCAGCTTGGGACAGGGGTTCGGAGAGACCCAGTACTTC. Translation gives CASSLGQGFGETQYF.